This passage covers 9 T cell receptor beta chains from one sample sequenced in a study of control samples from healthy donors and cancer patients. The protocol was immunoSEQ multiplex PCR, while the TCRdb copy is restricted to in-frame clones and leaves out a portion. The sample has about 160,000 clones; around 90% are singletons. Sequencing was done on a sample of blood. Receptors originate from a man aged 25-45 years in good health.

Of note for this clone: Distinct nucleotide sequences in the sample also encode this CDR3. The chain has TRBV18 and TRBJ1-4; D gene uncertain. The V end was cut by 6 bases, the J end by 5 bases, with 10 bases between. Germline loops: CDR1 KGHSH, CDR2 LQKENI. The CDR3 consists of 13 residues. The CDR3 protein is CASSPSLNEKLFF. The CDR3 nucleotides read TGTGCCAGCTCCCCGAGCTTGAATGAAAAACTGTTTTTT.

V is TRBV7-9 and J is TRBJ2-5; D unresolved. V was clipped by 1 base and J by 7 bases, with 7 bases between them. Germline loops: CDR1 SEHNR, CDR2 FQNEAQ (reference sequence). The CDR3 sequence is 12 residues long. CDR3 protein: CASSLGAGTQYF. CDR3 nucleotides: TGTGCCAGCAGCTTAGGGGCTGGGACCCAGTACTTC.

This clone was found many times. The CDR3 DNA sequence: TGTGCCAGTAAGTTGTCGGCAGGTGAGCAGTTCTTC. This sequence encodes CASKLSAGEQFF. This chain uses TRBV19 with TRBJ2-1; unclear D gene. Germline assignment: CDR1 LNHDA and CDR2 SQIVND (reference sequence). The ends were cut back, 7 bases at V and 9 bases at J, with 13 bases in the middle. The CDR3 covers 12 residues.

V usage is TRBV7-2 and J usage is TRBJ1-5; unclear D gene. V gave up 2 bases and J gave up 0 bases, with 8 bases separating them. CDR3 size: 15 residues. Germline CDR1 SGHTA, CDR2 FQGNSA. The CDR3 bases are TGTGCCAGCAGCTTATCTCTAGATAGCAATCAGCCCCAGCATTTT. This translates into CASSLSLDSNQPQHF.

The chain carries TRBV7-8 and TRBJ1-1; D is unresolved. CDR1 SGHVS and CDR2 FQNEAQ come from the germline V gene. This CDR3 has 13 amino acids. The V end lost 2 bases, the J end lost 7 bases, and 11 bases lay between the germline ends. The CDR3 reads CASSLREELEAFF. CDR3 DNA sequence: TGTGCCAGCAGCTTAAGAGAGGAGCTTGAAGCTTTCTTT.

This sequence joins TRBV6-1 and TRBJ1-5, with D perhaps matching TRBD1 (6 bases). V was pared by 10 bases and J by 2 bases, with 9 bases between. Germline V gene data show CDR1 as MNHNS and CDR2 as SASEGT. The CDR3 covers 12 residues. The CDR3 spells CAIKGGNQPQHF. In DNA, the CDR3 is TGTGCCATCAAGGGGGGCAATCAGCCCCAGCATTTT.

In this sample, this clone turned up a few times. V and J are TRBV27 and TRBJ2-1, with TRBD1 identical over 12 bases. The length of the CDR3 is 16 residues. V shed 10 bases and J 6 bases; nucleotides not matched to a gene: 13. CDR1 and CDR2 from the germline V gene are MNHEY and SMNVEV (reference sequence). CDR3 loop: CAIKSGTGGFLNEQFF. CDR3 DNA sequence: TGTGCCATTAAGTCCGGGACAGGGGGCTTCCTCAATGAGCAGTTCTTC.

V is TRBV7-7 and J is TRBJ2-3; possible D gene TRBD2, 5 bases. In germline, CDR1 is SSHAT, CDR2 FNYEAQ (reference sequence). Trimming pared 7 bases from V and 5 bases from J, leaving 19 bases between. This CDR3 region has 15 residues. CDR3 bases: TGTGCCAGCATCCCCGAGCGGCAGACCCTAGATACGCAGTATTTT. Its translation is CASIPERQTLDTQYF.

The gene calls are TRBV11-1 and TRBJ2-2; D call uncertain. V was pared by 2 bases and J by 2 bases, with 0 bases between. Germline V lookup: CDR1 SGHAT, CDR2 FQDESV (reference sequence). The CDR3 contains 12 residues. CDR3 in DNA: TGTGCCAGCAGCTTAAACACCGGGGAGCTGTTTTTT. It is translated as CASSLNTGELFF.